This TCR beta chain comes out of a study of cytomegalovirus exposure and HLA in healthy donors. The table lists this clone with a count of one. Its target is unknown. Both 60 Vbeta primers and 13 Jbeta primers went into the PCR. The assay was immunoSEQ multiplex PCR, and TCRdb's table has in-frame clones only and misses some. The profile shows approximately 140,000 clones, 75% to 80% of them singletons. Study observations and caveats: A later analysis showed that HLA-associated TCR beta chains had undergone more clonal expansion than equally common others. Judged likely to be a sequencing artifact was a cluster of highly shared sequence variants. Researchers catalogued about 160 TCR beta chains as cytomegalovirus-associated.

Sequences were obtained from PBMCs. The sequence was obtained from a female donor in good health and CMV-seronegative.

CDR3 DNA sequence: TGTGCTAGTGCCTCATACGTGACAGGGGTTCGGGGGCAGTTCTTC. As protein: CASASYVTGVRGQFF. The J gene is TRBJ2-1, the V gene TRBV12-5; 8 bases fit TRBD1. V trimming: 7 bases; J trimming: 12 bases; junction bases outside the gene matches: 17. The CDR3 length is 15 residues. Germline V gene data show CDR1 as LGHNT and CDR2 as FRNRAP.